This TCR beta chain was sequenced during a study of vaccination and CD4 T cells after COVID-19. Study overall: Four females and six males made up the convalescents, two of whom were Hispanic.

From germline, CDR1 is SNHLY and CDR2 FYNNEI. The CDR3 consists of 15 residues. The V gene end was trimmed by 8 bases and the J gene end by 4 bases; junction bases not matched to a gene: 8. Treatment meaning: approximately 9-day PBMC culture with coronavirus spike peptide pools or control peptides (ViraFEST assay). Pre-COVID-19 pandemic sampling (2011-2018) yielded the unexposed donor's CD4+ T cells. ViraFEST used peptide pools to expand antigen-specific T cells before TCR sequencing. Once obtained from cultured CD4+ T cells, the DNA was sequenced using the Oncomine TCR Beta short-read assay. One entry per CDR3 protein results from TCRdb running MiXCR on the PCR reads. The sample shows 7,200 or so distinct CDR3 sequences, more than 45% of them seen only once. Of note for this clonotype: Its antigen is still unknown.

Sequencing input: CD4+ T cells from blood, cultured in vitro. The chain employs TRBV2 and TRBJ2-2; 9 nucleotides match TRBD1. This TCR came from a human donor in good health. The CDR3 protein is CASRGQGISTGELFF. The CDR3 bases are TGTGCCAGCCGTGGACAGGGGATTAGCACCGGGGAGCTGTTTTTT.